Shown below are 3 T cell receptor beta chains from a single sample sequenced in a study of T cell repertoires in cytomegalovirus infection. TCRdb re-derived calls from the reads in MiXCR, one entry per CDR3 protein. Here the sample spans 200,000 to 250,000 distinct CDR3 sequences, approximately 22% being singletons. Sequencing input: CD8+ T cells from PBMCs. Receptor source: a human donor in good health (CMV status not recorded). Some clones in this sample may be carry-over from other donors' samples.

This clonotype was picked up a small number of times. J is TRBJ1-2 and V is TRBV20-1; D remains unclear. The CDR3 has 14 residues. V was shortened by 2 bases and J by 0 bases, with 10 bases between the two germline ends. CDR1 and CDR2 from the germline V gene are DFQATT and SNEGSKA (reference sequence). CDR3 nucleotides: TGCAGTGCTAGAAGGCAGAGGACTAACTATGGCTACACCTTC. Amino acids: CSARRQRTNYGYTF.

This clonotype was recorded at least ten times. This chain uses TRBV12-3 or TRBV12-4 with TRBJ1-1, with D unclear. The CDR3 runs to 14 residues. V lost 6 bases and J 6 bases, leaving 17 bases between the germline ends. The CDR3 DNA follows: TGTGCCAGCAGAGACGAGGTTTGGCCCCCTGAAGCTTTCTTT. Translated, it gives CASRDEVWPPEAFF.

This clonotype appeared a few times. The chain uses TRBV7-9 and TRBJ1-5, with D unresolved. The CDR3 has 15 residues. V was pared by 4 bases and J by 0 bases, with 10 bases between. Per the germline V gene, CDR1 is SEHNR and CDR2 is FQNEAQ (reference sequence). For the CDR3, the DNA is TGTGCCAGCAGCTCAACCGGGGATAGCAATCAGCCCCAGCATTTT. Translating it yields CASSSTGDSNQPQHF.